This T cell receptor beta chain was profiled in a study of shared clonotypes between healthy human individuals. Overall study: Per donor, three plates held CD4 naive cells, three held CD4 memory, two held CD8 naive and one held CD8 memory.

TCRdb's copy holds only in-frame clones and misses some; the assay was immunoSEQ multiplex PCR. Altogether roughly 2.5 million clones are present, approximately 94% being singletons, with the ten largest covering around 0.14%. The healthy adult donors were HIV-negative and reported no recent acute infections or vaccinations. CDR3 length: 11 amino acids. Trimming stripped 6 bases from V and 1 base from J, with 3 bases between. Germline CDR1 and CDR2: MDHEN and SYDVKM. This clone was seen only a few times. Other DNA sequences of this sample code for an identical CDR3. The receptor's source is a man younger than 30 in good health. Sequenced input: naive CD4+ T cells sorted from blood. Described subset: CD45RA+ positively selected. The gene calls are TRBV28 and TRBJ1-1, with D hard to call. The CDR3: CASSSNTEAFF. CDR3 coding DNA: TGTGCCAGCAGCTCGAACACTGAAGCTTTCTTT.